This entry lists 29 T cell receptor beta chains sequenced from one sample in a study of long-term antiretroviral therapy in people with HIV. The libraries were made with immunoSEQ v3.0 at survey level. Some clones are missing from TCRdb's copy, which holds only in-frame ones; the method was immunoSEQ multiplex PCR. The data show 20,000 to 25,000 clones, around 84% seen once. Sample: unsorted PBMCs, taken 0.2 years after starting antiretroviral therapy. The receptors here all came from a woman in her 30s with HIV.

The chain uses TRBV7-9 and TRBJ2-1; 7 bases agree with TRBD1. The CDR3 has 15 residues. Germline V gene sequence: CDR1 SEHNR, CDR2 FQNEAQ (reference sequence). Trimming at V came to 5 bases and at J to 6 bases, leaving 10 bases not matched to a gene. CDR3 sequence: CASSRTGQYLNEQFF. The CDR3 coding sequence is TGTGCCAGCAGCCGAACGGGACAGTATCTCAATGAGCAGTTCTTC.

The rearrangement links TRBV27 to TRBJ1-6, with 10 bases identical to TRBD1. This CDR3 comprises 17 residues. CDR1 MNHEY and CDR2 SMNVEV come from the germline V gene (reference sequence). After removal of 5 bases from V and 4 bases from J, the junction contained 8 bases not matched to a gene. For the CDR3, the DNA is TGTGCCAGCAGTCCGGGGACAGGGGTGAATTATAATTCACCCCTCCACTTT. Residues: CASSPGTGVNYNSPLHF.

This chain joins TRBV6-5 and TRBJ1-5; 9 bases fit TRBD1. The junction had 7 bases not matched to a gene; V was cut back by 6 bases and J by 7 bases. The CDR3 has 14 residues. Per the germline V gene, CDR1 is MNHEY and CDR2 is SVGAGI. Written as DNA, the CDR3 is TGTGCCAGCAGAAAGAGGACAGGGGAACAGCCCCAGCATTTT. Protein sequence: CASRKRTGEQPQHF.

The chain links TRBV5-5 to TRBJ2-7; D may be TRBD1 (6 bases). CDR1 is SGHKS and CDR2 is YYEKEE in the germline V gene (reference sequence). V was shortened by 3 bases and J by 3 bases, with 13 bases between the two germline ends. The CDR3 sequence is 14 residues long. In DNA, the CDR3 is TGTGCCAGCAGCTCCGGGACACCTATCTACGAGCAGTACTTC. It encodes CASSSGTPIYEQYF.

The gene calls are TRBV6-5 and TRBJ1-5, with D unresolved. Germline V gene sequence: CDR1 MNHEY, CDR2 SVGAGI. Trimming removed 0 bases from V and 9 bases from J, with 9 bases in between. There are 13 residues in the CDR3. CDR3 protein: CASSYSGGSPQHF. CDR3 DNA sequence: TGTGCCAGCAGTTACTCGGGCGGGTCGCCCCAGCATTTT.

The table lists this clone with a count of one. The rearrangement joins TRBV27 to TRBJ1-1; TRBD1 matches 7 bases. The trim removed 6 bases at V and 1 base at J, leaving 2 bases unmatched. This CDR3 comprises 13 residues. The germline V gene encodes CDR1 MNHEY and CDR2 SMNVEV (reference sequence). The CDR3 DNA follows: TGTGCCAGCAGGTGGGACAGGAACACTGAAGCTTTCTTT. Protein product: CASRWDRNTEAFF.

The rearrangement uses TRBV10-3 and TRBJ2-3; 7 bases line up with TRBD1. J gave up 3 bases and V 4 bases, and 1 base lay outside the gene matches. In germline, CDR1 is ENHRY, CDR2 SYGVKD. The CDR3 totals 13 residues. This CDR3 reads CAISARGTDTQYF. CDR3 DNA: TGTGCCATCAGTGCCAGGGGGACAGATACGCAGTATTTT.

Only one count was recorded for this clone. CDR3 in amino acids: CASSLEQGAEATQYF. CDR3 DNA: TGCGCCAGCAGCTTGGAACAGGGGGCTGAAGCGACCCAGTACTTC. V and J are TRBV5-1 and TRBJ2-5; 9 positions match TRBD1. The CDR3 length is 15 residues. The V segment lost 0 bases and the J segment 7 bases; nucleotides outside the gene matches: 7. Germline V gene sequence: CDR1 SGHRS, CDR2 YFSETQ. Full variable domain (rest looked up from reference TRBV5-1 and TRBJ2-5): KAGVTQTPRYLIKTRGQQVTLSCSPISGHRSVSWYQQTPGQGLQFLFEYFSETQRNKGNFPGRFSGRQFSNSRSEMNVSTLELGDSALYLCASSLEQGAEATQYFGPGTRLLVL.

This clone was observed a few times. The chain carries TRBV27 and TRBJ1-6, with 9 bases identical to TRBD1. Trimming at V came to 5 bases and at J to 4 bases, leaving 15 bases not matched to a gene. The CDR3 has 19 amino acids. CDR1 and CDR2 (germline): MNHEY, SMNVEV (reference sequence). This CDR3 is CASSHSGTGTSPYNSPLHF. The CDR3 bases are TGTGCCAGCAGTCATTCCGGGACAGGGACATCCCCGTATAATTCACCCCTCCACTTT.

The rearrangement uses TRBV9 and TRBJ1-2, with 7 bases fitting TRBD1. Germline lookup yields CDR1 SGDLS and CDR2 YYNGEE. The CDR3 has 12 amino acids. Trimming took 3 bases from V and 5 from J; bases not matched to a gene: 1. DNA of the CDR3: TGTGCCAGCAGCGCGGACAGGTATGGCTACACCTTC. Protein product: CASSADRYGYTF.

The gene calls are TRBV30 and TRBJ2-3, with a tentative D call TRBD1 (6 bases). Germline V gene data show CDR1 as GTSNPN and CDR2 as SVGIG (reference sequence). The CDR3 has 14 residues. Between the trimmed V and J ends, which lost 3 bases and 5 bases, there was a span of 15 bases. The CDR3 loop reads CAWRSGTWVDTQYF. Here the CDR3 DNA reads TGTGCCTGGAGATCCGGGACATGGGTAGATACGCAGTATTTT.

This clone has more than one count but fewer than ten. This chain connects TRBV2 to TRBJ1-1; D remains unclear. Germline CDR1 is SNHLY and CDR2 is FYNNEI. The V end was cut by 4 bases, the J end by 3 bases, with 9 bases between. This CDR3 spans 13 amino acids. The CDR3: CASSAGPHTEAFF. As DNA, the CDR3 is TGTGCCAGCAGTGCTGGTCCCCACACTGAAGCTTTCTTT.

CDR3 region: CASSLGDFPKRSDTQYF. The CDR3 nucleotides read TGTGCCAGCAGCTTAGGAGACTTCCCAAAGAGGTCAGATACGCAGTATTTT. The chain joins TRBV7-9 to TRBJ2-3, with D hard to call. Trimming shortened V by 1 base and J by 4 bases, and 18 bases separated the two germline ends. Germline loops: CDR1 SEHNR, CDR2 FQNEAQ (reference sequence). CDR3 size: 17 residues.

The chain has TRBV19 and TRBJ2-5; the match to TRBD1 covers 7 bases. V lost 7 bases, J lost 2 bases, and 10 bases stayed unmatched. The length of the CDR3 is 15 residues. Germline V gene sequence: CDR1 LNHDA, CDR2 SQIVND (reference sequence). In DNA form, the CDR3 reads TGTGCCAGTACAAAAGGGGCGGACAGGCAAGAGACCCAGTACTTC. This sequence encodes CASTKGADRQETQYF.

This sequence joins TRBV5-1 and TRBJ1-2, with 7 bases identical to TRBD1. Trimming removed 1 base from V and 7 bases from J; junction bases left unmatched: 7. Per the germline V gene, CDR1 is SGHRS and CDR2 is YFSETQ. CDR3 length: 14 residues. The DNA for the CDR3 is TGCGCCAGCAGCTTGTTTAAACAGGGGAGTGGCTACACCTTC. Translated: CASSLFKQGSGYTF. The whole variable domain, filled in from reference TRBV5-1 and TRBJ1-2, reads KAGVTQTPRYLIKTRGQQVTLSCSPISGHRSVSWYQQTPGQGLQFLFEYFSETQRNKGNFPGRFSGRQFSNSRSEMNVSTLELGDSALYLCASSLFKQGSGYTFGSGTRLTVV.

The genes are TRBV6-5 and TRBJ1-2, with D possibly TRBD1 on 5 matching bases. This CDR3 is 13 amino acids long. Trimming removed 6 bases from V and 8 bases from J, with 16 bases in between. Germline lookup yields CDR1 MNHEY and CDR2 SVGAGI. CDR3 protein: CASRTLGGIGYTF. Written as DNA, the CDR3 is TGTGCCAGCAGGACACTTGGGGGAATCGGCTACACCTTC.

The rearrangement joins TRBV7-6 to TRBJ1-5, with D unclear. From germline, CDR1 is SGHVS and CDR2 FNYEAQ. Trimming cost V 4 bases and J 3 bases, with 4 bases left between them. The CDR3 is 12 residues long. CDR3 in DNA: TGTGCCAGCAGCTCCCCCAATCAGCCCCAGCATTTT. It yields the protein CASSSPNQPQHF.

The chain is built from TRBV19 and TRBJ1-5, with D unclear. Germline CDR1 and CDR2: LNHDA and SQIVND (reference sequence). This CDR3 is 15 amino acids long. Trimming cost V 0 bases and J 1 base, with 7 bases left between them. The CDR3 DNA is TGTGCCAGTAGTATAGAAACGCTGAGCAATCAGCCCCAGCATTTT. It specifies CASSIETLSNQPQHF.

The gene calls are TRBV4-1 and TRBJ1-3; a possible D gene is TRBD1 (6 bases). The V end lost 3 bases, the J end lost 6 bases, and 15 bases lay between the germline ends. Germline CDR1 and CDR2: MGHRA and YSYEKL. The length of the CDR3 is 15 residues. The CDR3 region has the DNA TGCGCCAGCAGCCACAGGGGCCTGGGGGAAAACACCATATATTTT. Residues: CASSHRGLGENTIYF.

The table lists this clone with a count of one. V usage is TRBV9 and J usage is TRBJ1-2; D remains ambiguous. Germline assignment: CDR1 SGDLS and CDR2 YYNGEE. This CDR3 is built from 13 residues. With 7 bases removed from V and 3 bases from J, the gap between germline ends came to 13 bases. CDR3 bases: TGTGCCAGCCGCGGAGAATACGACTATGGCTACACCTTC. Translated, it gives CASRGEYDYGYTF.

This clone was picked up one time. This chain connects TRBV7-9 to TRBJ1-1; TRBD1 is a possible D gene (6 bases). This CDR3 comprises 18 residues. Germline-derived CDR1 and CDR2 are SEHNR and FQNEAQ (reference sequence). Trimming pared 1 base from V and 1 base from J, leaving 19 bases between. Here the CDR3 DNA reads TGTGCCAGCAGCTTAGTTGGTCGGCAGGGGAGGCGGAACACTGAAGCTTTCTTT. Protein product: CASSLVGRQGRRNTEAFF. The variable domain in full, completed from reference TRBV7-9 and TRBJ1-1, reads DTGVSQNPRHKITKRGQNVTFRCDPISEHNRLYWYRQTLGQGPEFLTYFQNEAQLEKSRLLSDRFSAERPKGSFSTLEIQRTEQGDSAMYLCASSLVGRQGRRNTEAFFGQGTRLTVV.

V and J are TRBV19 and TRBJ1-5; no reliable D call. This CDR3 region has 16 residues. V gave up 5 bases and J gave up 3 bases, with 17 bases separating them. Looked up from germline, CDR1 is LNHDA and CDR2 is SQIVND (reference sequence). CDR3 residues: CASSFWPVLVNQPQHF. Written as DNA, the CDR3 is TGTGCCAGTAGTTTTTGGCCCGTTTTGGTCAATCAGCCCCAGCATTTT.

The chain combines TRBV2 with TRBJ1-1; D is ambiguous. The V end was cut by 2 bases, the J end by 0 bases, with 10 bases between. Germline CDR1 SNHLY, CDR2 FYNNEI. The CDR3 has 15 amino acids. The CDR3, as DNA: TGTGCCAGCAGTGAACATGGCGGGCTGAACACTGAAGCTTTCTTT. The encoded protein is CASSEHGGLNTEAFF.

Concerning this clone: This same CDR3 is encoded by further DNA sequences in the sample. The chain recombines TRBV29-1 with TRBJ2-2; TRBD1 matches 8 bases. The CDR3 is made up of 13 amino acids. J gave up 6 bases and V 7 bases, and 7 bases lay outside the gene matches. Germline-derived CDR1 and CDR2 are SQVTM and ANQGSEA. In DNA, the CDR3 is TGCAGCGCACTGGACAGGGTAGCCGGGGAGCTGTTTTTT. Its translation: CSALDRVAGELFF.

The CDR3 here is CASSQGESGGTGNTIYF. The CDR3 bases are TGCGCCAGCAGCCAAGGTGAATCCGGGGGAACTGGAAACACCATATATTTT. The chain is built from TRBV4-1 and TRBJ1-3, with TRBD1 as a possible D gene (5 bases). CDR3 length: 17 residues. V lost 1 base and J 2 bases, leaving 15 bases between the germline ends. Germline V CDR1 and CDR2: MGHRA, YSYEKL.

This clone was detected a few times. V is TRBV5-5 and J is TRBJ1-4, with D tentatively TRBD1 (6 bases). V lost 4 bases and J 3 bases, leaving 16 bases between the germline ends. In germline, CDR1 is SGHKS, CDR2 YYEKEE (reference sequence). The CDR3 is 16 amino acids. The CDR3 is CASSRRQAESNEKLFF. The CDR3 DNA reads as TGTGCCAGCAGCCGTAGACAGGCTGAGTCTAATGAAAAACTGTTTTTT.

This chain links TRBV6-5 with TRBJ1-2; D is possibly TRBD1 (5 bases). The CDR3 length is 15 residues. Per germline, CDR1 MNHEY and CDR2 SVGAGI. The ends were cut back, 2 bases at V and 4 bases at J, with 14 bases in the middle. CDR3 in amino acids: CASSYTPGVGYGYTF. In DNA, the CDR3 is TGTGCCAGCAGTTACACCCCGGGGGTGGGCTATGGCTACACCTTC.

This sequence joins TRBV5-1 and TRBJ2-5; 15 bases are shared with TRBD2. V dropped 5 bases and J dropped 7; count of bases not matched to a gene: 6. This CDR3 has 15 amino acids. Germline V lookup: CDR1 SGHRS, CDR2 YFSETQ. The CDR3 loop reads CASSRTSGGDLTQYF. The CDR3 region has the DNA TGCGCCAGCAGTCGGACTAGCGGGGGGGACTTGACCCAGTACTTC. The full variable domain, completed using reference TRBV5-1 and TRBJ2-5, is KAGVTQTPRYLIKTRGQQVTLSCSPISGHRSVSWYQQTPGQGLQFLFEYFSETQRNKGNFPGRFSGRQFSNSRSEMNVSTLELGDSALYLCASSRTSGGDLTQYFGPGTRLLVL.

The DNA for the CDR3 is TGTGCCAGCAGCCACTCGGTTAGCGGCACAGATACGCAGTATTTT. The encoded protein is CASSHSVSGTDTQYF. The rearrangement joins TRBV11-3 to TRBJ2-3; D is possibly TRBD2 (5 bases). The CDR3 totals 15 residues. V lost 5 bases, J lost 1 base, and 13 bases lay in between. CDR1 SGHNT and CDR2 YENEEA come from the germline V gene.